This T cell receptor beta chain was observed in a study of cytomegalovirus exposure and HLA in healthy donors. The PCR made use of 60 Vbeta and 13 Jbeta primers. Profiled with immunoSEQ multiplex PCR; TCRdb holds only in-frame clones, not every one. The sample holds some 130,000 clones; about 78% are singletons and the top ten take roughly 1.5%. Comment on this clone: The antigen remains undetermined.

Germline lookup yields CDR1 WNHNN and CDR2 SYGVQD (reference sequence). This CDR3 has 16 residues. V lost 6 bases, J lost 9 bases, and 15 bases stayed unmatched. Whole-study findings and limits: The productive fraction for most TCR beta V segments was about 87% or about 30% in an earlier analysis. Most observed TCR sequences were rare, whereas some public TCRs were detected in many donors.

The sequence was collected from a female donor in good health and CMV-seronegative. V and J are TRBV10-1 and TRBJ2-1; 9 nucleotides line up with TRBD1. Specimen: PBMCs. The CDR3 loop is CASRRHRGHLDREQFF. Written as DNA, the CDR3 is TGCGCCAGCAGGAGACACAGGGGGCACCTTGACCGTGAGCAGTTCTTC.